This TCR beta chain is drawn from a study of T cells and Merkel cell carcinoma outcomes. Findings of the study overall: Reportedly, T-cell repertoire with density predicts Merkel cell carcinoma outcomes.

Trimming stripped 0 bases from V and 0 bases from J, with 12 bases between. This CDR3 comprises 17 residues. Germline CDR1 and CDR2: SGHNT and YYREEE (reference sequence). Data came from immunoSEQ multiplex PCR; TCRdb stores just in-frame clones and leaves some out. Of 5,500 to 7,500 clones listed, 90% are singletons. The table lists this clone with a count of one. As yet, its antigen is unknown. The sample was tumor tissue from Merkel cell carcinoma. The J gene is TRBJ2-2, the V gene TRBV5-4, with a possible D match to TRBD2 (6 bases). The receptor was isolated from a human donor with Merkel cell carcinoma. The CDR3 reads CASSLGLAASNTGELFF. Here the CDR3 DNA reads TGTGCCAGCAGCTTGGGTTTAGCGGCTTCGAACACCGGGGAGCTGTTTTTT.